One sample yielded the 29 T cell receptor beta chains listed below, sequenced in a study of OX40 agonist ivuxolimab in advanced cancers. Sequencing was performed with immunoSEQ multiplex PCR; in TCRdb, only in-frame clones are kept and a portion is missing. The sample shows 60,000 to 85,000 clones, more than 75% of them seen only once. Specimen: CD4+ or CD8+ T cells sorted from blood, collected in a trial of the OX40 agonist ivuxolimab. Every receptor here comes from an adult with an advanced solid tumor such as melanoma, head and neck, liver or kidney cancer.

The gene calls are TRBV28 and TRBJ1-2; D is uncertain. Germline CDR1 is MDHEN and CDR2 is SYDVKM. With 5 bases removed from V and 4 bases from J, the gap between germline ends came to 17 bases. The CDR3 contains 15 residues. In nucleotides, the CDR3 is TGTGCCAGCAGTGGGTCGGTGTTGGGTGGCTATGGCTACACCTTC. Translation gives CASSGSVLGGYGYTF.

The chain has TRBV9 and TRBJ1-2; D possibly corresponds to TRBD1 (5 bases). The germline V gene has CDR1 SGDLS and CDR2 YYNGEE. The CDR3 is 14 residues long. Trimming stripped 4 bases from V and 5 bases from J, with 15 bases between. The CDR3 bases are TGTGCCAGCAGCTCCCAGCAAGGGGAATATGGCTACACCTTC. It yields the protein CASSSQQGEYGYTF.

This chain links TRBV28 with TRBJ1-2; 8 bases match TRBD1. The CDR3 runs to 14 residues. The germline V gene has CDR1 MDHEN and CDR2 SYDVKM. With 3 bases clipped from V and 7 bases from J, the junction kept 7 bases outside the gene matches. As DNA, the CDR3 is TGTGCCAGCAGTTTGACAGGGGAGTTTAGTGGCTACACCTTC. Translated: CASSLTGEFSGYTF.

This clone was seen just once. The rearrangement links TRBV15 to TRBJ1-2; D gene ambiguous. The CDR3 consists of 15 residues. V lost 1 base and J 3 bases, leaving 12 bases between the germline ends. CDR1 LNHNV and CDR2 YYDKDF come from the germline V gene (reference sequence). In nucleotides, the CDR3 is TGTGCCACCAGCAGAGTCGGCCCGATGGACTATGGCTACACCTTC. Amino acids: CATSRVGPMDYGYTF.

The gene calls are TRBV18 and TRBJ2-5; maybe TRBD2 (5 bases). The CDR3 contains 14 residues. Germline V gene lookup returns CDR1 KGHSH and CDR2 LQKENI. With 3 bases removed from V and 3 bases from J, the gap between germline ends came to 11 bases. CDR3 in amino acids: CASSPRTGEETQYF. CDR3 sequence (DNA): TGTGCCAGCTCACCTAGGACTGGGGAAGAGACCCAGTACTTC.

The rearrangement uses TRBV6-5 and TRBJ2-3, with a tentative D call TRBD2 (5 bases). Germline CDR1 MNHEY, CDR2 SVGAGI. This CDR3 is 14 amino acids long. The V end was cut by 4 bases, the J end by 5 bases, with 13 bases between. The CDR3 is CASSSTSLGDTQYF. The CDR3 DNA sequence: TGTGCCAGCAGTTCTACTAGTTTGGGAGATACGCAGTATTTT.

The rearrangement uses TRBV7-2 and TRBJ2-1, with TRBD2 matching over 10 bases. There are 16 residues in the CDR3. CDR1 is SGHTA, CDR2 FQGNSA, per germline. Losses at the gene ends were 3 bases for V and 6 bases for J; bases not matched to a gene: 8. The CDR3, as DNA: TGTGCCAGCAGCTTGGTAACTAGCGGGATGATCAATGAGCAGTTCTTC. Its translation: CASSLVTSGMINEQFF. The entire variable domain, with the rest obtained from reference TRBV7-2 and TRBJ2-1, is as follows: GAGVSQSPSNKVTEKGKDVELRCDPISGHTALYWYRQSLGQGLEFLIYFQGNSAPDKSGLPSDRFSAERTGGSVSTLTIQRTQQEDSAVYLCASSLVTSGMINEQFFGPGTRLTVL.

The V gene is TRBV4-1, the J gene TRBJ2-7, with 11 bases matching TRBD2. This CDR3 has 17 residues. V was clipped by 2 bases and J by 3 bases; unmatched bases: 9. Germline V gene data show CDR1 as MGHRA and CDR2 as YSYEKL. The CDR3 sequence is CASSQPHSGRANYEQYF. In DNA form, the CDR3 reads TGCGCCAGCAGCCAACCACATAGCGGGAGGGCCAACTACGAGCAGTACTTC.

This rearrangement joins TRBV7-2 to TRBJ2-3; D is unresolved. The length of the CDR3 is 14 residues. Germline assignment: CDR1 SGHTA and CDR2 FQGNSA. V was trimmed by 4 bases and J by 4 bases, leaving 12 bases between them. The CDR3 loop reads CASSSANWADTQYF. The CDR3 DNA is TGTGCCAGCAGCTCGGCTAATTGGGCAGATACGCAGTATTTT.

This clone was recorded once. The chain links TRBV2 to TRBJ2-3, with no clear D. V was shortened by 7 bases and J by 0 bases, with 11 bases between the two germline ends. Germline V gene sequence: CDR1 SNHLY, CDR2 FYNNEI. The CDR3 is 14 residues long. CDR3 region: CASINEASTDTQYF. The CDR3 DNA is TGTGCCAGCATCAATGAAGCTAGCACAGATACGCAGTATTTT. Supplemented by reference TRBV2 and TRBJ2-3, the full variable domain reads EPEVTQTPSHQVTQMGQEVILRCVPISNHLYFYWYRQILGQKVEFLVSFYNNEISEKSEIFDDQFSVERPDGSNFTLKIRSTKLEDSAMYFCASINEASTDTQYFGPGTRLTVL.

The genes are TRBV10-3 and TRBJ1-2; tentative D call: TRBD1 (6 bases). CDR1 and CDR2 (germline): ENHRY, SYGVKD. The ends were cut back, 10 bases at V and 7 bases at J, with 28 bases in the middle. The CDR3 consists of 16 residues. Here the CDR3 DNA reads TGTGCCACGCTGGATGGGGAGCAGGGGATTTCAGGTGGCTACACCTTC. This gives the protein CATLDGEQGISGGYTF.

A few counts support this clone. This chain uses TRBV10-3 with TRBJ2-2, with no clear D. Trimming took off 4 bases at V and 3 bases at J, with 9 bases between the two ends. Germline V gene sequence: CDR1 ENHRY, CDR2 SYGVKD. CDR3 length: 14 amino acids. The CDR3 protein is CAISGSNYTGELFF. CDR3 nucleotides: TGTGCCATCAGTGGGTCAAACTACACCGGGGAGCTGTTTTTT.

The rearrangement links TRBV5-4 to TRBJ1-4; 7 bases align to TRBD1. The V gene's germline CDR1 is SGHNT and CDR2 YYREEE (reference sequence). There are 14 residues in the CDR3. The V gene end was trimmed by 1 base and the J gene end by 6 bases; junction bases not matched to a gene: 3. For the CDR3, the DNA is TGTGCCAGCAGCTTGAGGGGGACAGATGAAAAACTGTTTTTT. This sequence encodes CASSLRGTDEKLFF.

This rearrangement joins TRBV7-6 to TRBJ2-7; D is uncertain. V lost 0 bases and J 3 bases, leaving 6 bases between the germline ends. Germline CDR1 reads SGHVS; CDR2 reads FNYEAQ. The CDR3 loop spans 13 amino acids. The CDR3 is CASSLADLYEQYF. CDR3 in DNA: TGTGCCAGCAGCTTAGCTGACCTCTACGAGCAGTACTTC.

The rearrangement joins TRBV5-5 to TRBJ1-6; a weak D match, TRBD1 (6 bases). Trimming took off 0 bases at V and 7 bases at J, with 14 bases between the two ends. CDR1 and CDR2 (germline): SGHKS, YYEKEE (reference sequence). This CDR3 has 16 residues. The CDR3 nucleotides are TGTGCCAGCAGCTTGGCGGGCCAGGGGTTAAATTCACCCCTCCACTTT. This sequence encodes CASSLAGQGLNSPLHF.

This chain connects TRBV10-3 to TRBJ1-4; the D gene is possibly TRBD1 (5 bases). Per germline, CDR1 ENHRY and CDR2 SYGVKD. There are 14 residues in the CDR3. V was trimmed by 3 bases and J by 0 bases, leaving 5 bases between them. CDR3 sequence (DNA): TGTGCCATCAGTGAACAGGCAACTAATGAAAAACTGTTTTTT. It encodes CAISEQATNEKLFF.

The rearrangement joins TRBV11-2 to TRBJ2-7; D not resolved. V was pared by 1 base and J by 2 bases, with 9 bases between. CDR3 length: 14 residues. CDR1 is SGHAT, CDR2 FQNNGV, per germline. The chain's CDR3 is CASSLGPRTYEQYF. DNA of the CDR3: TGTGCCAGCAGCTTAGGTCCGCGAACCTACGAGCAGTACTTC.

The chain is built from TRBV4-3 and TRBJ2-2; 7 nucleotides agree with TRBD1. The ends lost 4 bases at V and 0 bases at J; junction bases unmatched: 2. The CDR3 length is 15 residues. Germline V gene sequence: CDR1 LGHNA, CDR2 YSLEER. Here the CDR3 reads CASSLGTANTGELFF. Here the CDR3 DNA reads TGCGCCAGCAGCCTCGGGACAGCGAACACCGGGGAGCTGTTTTTT.

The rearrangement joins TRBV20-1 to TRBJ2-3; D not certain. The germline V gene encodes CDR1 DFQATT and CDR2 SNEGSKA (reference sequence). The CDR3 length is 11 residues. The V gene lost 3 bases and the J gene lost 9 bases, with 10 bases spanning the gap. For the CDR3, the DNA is TGCAGTGCTAGTATGGGCGGCACGCAGTATTTT. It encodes CSASMGGTQYF.

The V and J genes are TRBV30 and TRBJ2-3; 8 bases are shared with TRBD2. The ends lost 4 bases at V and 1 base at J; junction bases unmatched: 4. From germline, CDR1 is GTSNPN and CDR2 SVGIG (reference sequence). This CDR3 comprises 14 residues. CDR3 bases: TGTGCCTGGAAAATTAGCGGGGGCACAGATACGCAGTATTTT. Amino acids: CAWKISGGTDTQYF.

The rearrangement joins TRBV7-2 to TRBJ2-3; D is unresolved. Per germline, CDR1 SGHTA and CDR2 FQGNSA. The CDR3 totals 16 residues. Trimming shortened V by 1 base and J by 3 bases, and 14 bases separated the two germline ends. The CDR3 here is CASSLEGGRLTDTQYF. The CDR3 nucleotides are TGTGCCAGCAGCTTAGAGGGCGGCCGTCTAACAGATACGCAGTATTTT.

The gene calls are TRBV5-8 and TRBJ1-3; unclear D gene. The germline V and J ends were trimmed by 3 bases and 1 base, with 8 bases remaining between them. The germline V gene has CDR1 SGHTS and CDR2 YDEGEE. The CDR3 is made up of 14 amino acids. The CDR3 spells CASSSRGSGNTIYF. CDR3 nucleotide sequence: TGTGCCAGCAGCTCCCGTGGGTCTGGAAACACCATATATTTT.

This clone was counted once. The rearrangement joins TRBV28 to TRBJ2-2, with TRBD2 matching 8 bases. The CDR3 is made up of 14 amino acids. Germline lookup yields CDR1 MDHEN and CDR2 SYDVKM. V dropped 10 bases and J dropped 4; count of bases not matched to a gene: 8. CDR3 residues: CAIRTSQTTGELFF. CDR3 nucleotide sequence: TGTGCCATCAGGACTAGCCAAACCACCGGGGAGCTGTTTTTT.

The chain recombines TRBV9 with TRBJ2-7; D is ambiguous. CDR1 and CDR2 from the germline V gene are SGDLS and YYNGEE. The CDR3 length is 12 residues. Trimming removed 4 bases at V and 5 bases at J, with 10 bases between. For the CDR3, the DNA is TGTGCCAGCAGCCTTCATGACGACGAGCAGTACTTC. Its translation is CASSLHDDEQYF.

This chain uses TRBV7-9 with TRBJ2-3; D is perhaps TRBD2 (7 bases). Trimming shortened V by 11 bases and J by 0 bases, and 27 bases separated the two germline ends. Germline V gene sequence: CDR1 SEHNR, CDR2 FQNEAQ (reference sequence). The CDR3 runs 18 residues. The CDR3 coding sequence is TGTGCCGGCACAATAGCACCCCCCGGGGGGCGTAGCACAGATACGCAGTATTTT. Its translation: CAGTIAPPGGRSTDTQYF. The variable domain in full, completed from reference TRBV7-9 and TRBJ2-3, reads DTGVSQNPRHKITKRGQNVTFRCDPISEHNRLYWYRQTLGQGPEFLTYFQNEAQLEKSRLLSDRFSAERPKGSFSTLEIQRTEQGDSAMYLCAGTIAPPGGRSTDTQYFGPGTRLTVL.

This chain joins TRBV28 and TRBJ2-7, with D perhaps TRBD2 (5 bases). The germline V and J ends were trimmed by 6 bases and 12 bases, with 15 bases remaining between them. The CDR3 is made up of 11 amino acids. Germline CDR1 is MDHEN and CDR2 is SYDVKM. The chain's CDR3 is CASRTGYRWYF. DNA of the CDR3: TGTGCCAGCAGGACGGGATATAGGTGGTACTTC.

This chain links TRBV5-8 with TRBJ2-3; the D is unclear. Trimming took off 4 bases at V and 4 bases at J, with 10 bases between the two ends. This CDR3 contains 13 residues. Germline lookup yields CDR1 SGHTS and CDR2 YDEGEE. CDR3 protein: CASSPRAADTQYF. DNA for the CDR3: TGTGCCAGCAGCCCTAGGGCTGCAGATACGCAGTATTTT.

CDR3 protein: CASSGGGQRIYEQYF. In nucleotides, the CDR3 is TGTGCCAGCAGTGGGGGGGGACAAAGGATCTACGAGCAGTACTTC. V and J are TRBV2 and TRBJ2-7, with D tentatively TRBD2 (7 bases). V was trimmed by 4 bases and J by 3 bases, leaving 16 bases between them. Germline CDR1 and CDR2: SNHLY and FYNNEI. CDR3 length equals 15 residues.

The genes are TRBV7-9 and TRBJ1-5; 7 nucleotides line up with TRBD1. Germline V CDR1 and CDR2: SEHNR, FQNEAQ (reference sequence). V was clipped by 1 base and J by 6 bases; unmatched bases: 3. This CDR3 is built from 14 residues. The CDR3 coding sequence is TGTGCCAGCAGCTTAGACGACAGGGTTCAGCCCCAGCATTTT. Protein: CASSLDDRVQPQHF.